Sequencing of this TCR beta chain was carried out in a study of response to subunit inactivated influenza vaccine. General study findings and limits: Researchers suggested that each seasonal influenza vaccination recruits few new T cells.

TCRdb reanalysed the RT-PCR reads using MiXCR and keeps one entry per CDR3 protein. This table holds under 200,000 distinct CDR3 sequences, approximately 11% found once. This clonotype showed up many times. Its target is not known. Between the trimmed V and J ends, which lost 6 bases and 0 bases, there was a span of 18 bases. Per germline, CDR1 SEHNR and CDR2 FQNEAQ (reference sequence). This CDR3 is 16 amino acids long. The sequences come from non-naive T cells sorted from PBMCs, collected roughly 45 days after vaccination. The sequence derives from a man aged 45-65 years who received an inactivated influenza vaccine. J is TRBJ2-7 and V is TRBV7-9; a possible D gene is TRBD2 (6 bases). CDR3 bases: TGTGCCAGCAGTTCCATACTAGCTTCCAGCTCCTACGAGCAGTACTTC. Translated: CASSSILASSSYEQYF. The full variable domain, completed using reference TRBV7-9 and TRBJ2-7, is DTGVSQNPRHKITKRGQNVTFRCDPISEHNRLYWYRQTLGQGPEFLTYFQNEAQLEKSRLLSDRFSAERPKGSFSTLEIQRTEQGDSAMYLCASSSILASSSYEQYFGPGTRLTVT.